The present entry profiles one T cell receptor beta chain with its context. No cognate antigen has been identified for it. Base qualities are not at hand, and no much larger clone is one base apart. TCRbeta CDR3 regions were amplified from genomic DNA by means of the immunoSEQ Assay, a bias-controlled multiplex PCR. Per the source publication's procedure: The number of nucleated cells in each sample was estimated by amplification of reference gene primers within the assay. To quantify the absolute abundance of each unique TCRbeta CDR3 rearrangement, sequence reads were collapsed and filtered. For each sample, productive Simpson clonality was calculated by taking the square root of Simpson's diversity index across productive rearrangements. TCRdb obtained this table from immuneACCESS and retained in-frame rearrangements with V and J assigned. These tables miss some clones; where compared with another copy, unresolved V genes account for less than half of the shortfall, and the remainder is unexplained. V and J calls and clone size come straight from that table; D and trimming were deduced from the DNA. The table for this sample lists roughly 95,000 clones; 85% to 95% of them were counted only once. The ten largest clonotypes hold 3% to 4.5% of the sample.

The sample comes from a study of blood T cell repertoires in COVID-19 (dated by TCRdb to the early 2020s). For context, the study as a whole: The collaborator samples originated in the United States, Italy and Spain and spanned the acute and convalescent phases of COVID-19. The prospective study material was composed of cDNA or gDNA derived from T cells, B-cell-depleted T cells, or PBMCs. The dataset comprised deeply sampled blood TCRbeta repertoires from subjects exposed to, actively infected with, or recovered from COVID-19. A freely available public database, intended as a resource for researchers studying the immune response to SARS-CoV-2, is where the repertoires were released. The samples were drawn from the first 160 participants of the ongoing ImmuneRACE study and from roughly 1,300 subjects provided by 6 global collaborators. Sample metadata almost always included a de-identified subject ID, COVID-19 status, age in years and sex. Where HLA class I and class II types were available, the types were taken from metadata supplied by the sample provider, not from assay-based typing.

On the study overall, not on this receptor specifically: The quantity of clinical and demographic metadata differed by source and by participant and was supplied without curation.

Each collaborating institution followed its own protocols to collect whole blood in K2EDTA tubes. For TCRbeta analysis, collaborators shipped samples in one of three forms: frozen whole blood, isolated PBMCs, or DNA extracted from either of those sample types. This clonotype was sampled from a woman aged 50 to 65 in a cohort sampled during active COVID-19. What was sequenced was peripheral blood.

The sequence in DNA is TGTGCCAGCTCACCAGGACAGGCCTCTGGAAACACCATATATTTT. Translated, this is CASSPGQASGNTIYF. Recombination connected TRBV18 to TRBJ1-3; 7 central bases correspond to TRBD1. Taken from cysteine to phenylalanine, the CDR3 has 15 residues. Just CDR3 DNA is preserved here, 45 bases in frame from base 1. According to the germline V gene, CDR1 reads KGHSH and CDR2 reads LQKENI. V and J are trimmed by 2 bases and 0 bases, and the gene matches miss 1 base of the junction.